This T cell receptor beta chain was found in a study of T cell responses to AZD1222 COVID-19 vaccine. CDR3 length: 16 residues. Germline assignment: CDR1 MGHDK and CDR2 SYGVNS. Between the trimmed V and J ends, which lost 1 base and 3 bases, there was a span of 14 bases. The assay was immunoSEQ multiplex PCR, and TCRdb's table has in-frame clones only and misses some. The data hold about 150,000 clones, with approximately 88% observed a single time. The sequencing here drew on peripheral blood, taken 28 days after the second dose of the MenACWY control vaccine. The chain has TRBV25-1 and TRBJ2-3, with D perhaps being TRBD1 or TRBD2 (5 bases each). The TCR originated in an adult who received the MenACWY meningococcal vaccine as a control. CDR3 DNA sequence: TGTGCCAGCAGTGAATCCCCGGGAAGGGGAACAGATACGCAGTATTTT. Translating gives CASSESPGRGTDTQYF. The complete variable domain, with remaining parts taken from reference TRBV25-1 and TRBJ2-3, reads EADIYQTPRYLVIGTGKKITLECSQTMGHDKMYWYQQDPGMELHLIHYSYGVNSTEKGDLSSESTVSRIRTEHFPLTLESARPSHTSQYLCASSESPGRGTDTQYFGPGTRLTVL.